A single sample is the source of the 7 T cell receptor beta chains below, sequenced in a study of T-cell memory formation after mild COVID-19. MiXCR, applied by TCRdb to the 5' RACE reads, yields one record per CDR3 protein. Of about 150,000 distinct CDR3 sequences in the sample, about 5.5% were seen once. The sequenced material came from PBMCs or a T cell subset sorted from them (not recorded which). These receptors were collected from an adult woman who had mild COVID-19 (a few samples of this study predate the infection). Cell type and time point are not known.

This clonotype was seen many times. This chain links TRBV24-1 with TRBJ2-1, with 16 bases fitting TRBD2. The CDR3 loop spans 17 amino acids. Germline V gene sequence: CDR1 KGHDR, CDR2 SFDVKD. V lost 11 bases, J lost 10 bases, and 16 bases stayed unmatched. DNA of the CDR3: TGTGCCATCGAAGCCGGGACTAGCGGGAGGGCCCAACGGGAGCAGTTCTTC. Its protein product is CAIEAGTSGRAQREQFF.

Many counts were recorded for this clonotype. This chain's CDR3 is CASSSGTGSTDTQYF. CDR3 nucleotides: TGTGCCAGCAGTTCGGGAACGGGAAGCACAGATACGCAGTATTTT. V is TRBV12-3 or TRBV12-4 and J is TRBJ2-3, with D maybe TRBD2 (5 bases). The CDR3 extends over 15 amino acids. Deletions cut 4 bases from V and 0 bases from J, with 11 bases between.

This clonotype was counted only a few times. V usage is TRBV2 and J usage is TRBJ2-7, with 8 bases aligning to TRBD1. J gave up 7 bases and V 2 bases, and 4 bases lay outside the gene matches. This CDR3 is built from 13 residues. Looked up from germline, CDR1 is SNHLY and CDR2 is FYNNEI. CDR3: CASSETGGLEQYF. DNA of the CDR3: TGTGCCAGCAGTGAAACAGGGGGTCTGGAGCAGTACTTC.

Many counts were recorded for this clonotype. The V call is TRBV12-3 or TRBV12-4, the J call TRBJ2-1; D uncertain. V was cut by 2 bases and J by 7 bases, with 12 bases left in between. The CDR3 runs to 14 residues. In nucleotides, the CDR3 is TGTGCCAGCAGTTTACCCCCCCTTGGAAATGAGCAGTTCTTC. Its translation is CASSLPPLGNEQFF.

The CDR3 region has the DNA TGCAGCGTTGAACTGACGGCTGAAGCTTTCTTT. This codes for CSVELTAEAFF. V gene TRBV29-1 combines with J gene TRBJ1-1; D is uncertain. The V end lost 2 bases, the J end lost 6 bases, and 7 bases lay between the germline ends. The CDR3 is made up of 11 amino acids. CDR1 SQVTM and CDR2 ANQGSEA come from the germline V gene.

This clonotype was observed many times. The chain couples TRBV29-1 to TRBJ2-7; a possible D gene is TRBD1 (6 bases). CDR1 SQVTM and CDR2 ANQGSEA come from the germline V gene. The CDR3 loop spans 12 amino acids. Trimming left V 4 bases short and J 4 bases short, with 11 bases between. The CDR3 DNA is TGCAGCGTTGCGGGCCAGGGGTACGAGCAGTACTTC. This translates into CSVAGQGYEQYF.

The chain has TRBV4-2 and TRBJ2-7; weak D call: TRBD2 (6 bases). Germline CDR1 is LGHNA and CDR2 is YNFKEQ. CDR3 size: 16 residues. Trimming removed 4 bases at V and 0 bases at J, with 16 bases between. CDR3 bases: TGTGCCAGCAGCCCCCGGGCGGGGCATAGCTCCTACGAGCAGTACTTC. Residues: CASSPRAGHSSYEQYF.